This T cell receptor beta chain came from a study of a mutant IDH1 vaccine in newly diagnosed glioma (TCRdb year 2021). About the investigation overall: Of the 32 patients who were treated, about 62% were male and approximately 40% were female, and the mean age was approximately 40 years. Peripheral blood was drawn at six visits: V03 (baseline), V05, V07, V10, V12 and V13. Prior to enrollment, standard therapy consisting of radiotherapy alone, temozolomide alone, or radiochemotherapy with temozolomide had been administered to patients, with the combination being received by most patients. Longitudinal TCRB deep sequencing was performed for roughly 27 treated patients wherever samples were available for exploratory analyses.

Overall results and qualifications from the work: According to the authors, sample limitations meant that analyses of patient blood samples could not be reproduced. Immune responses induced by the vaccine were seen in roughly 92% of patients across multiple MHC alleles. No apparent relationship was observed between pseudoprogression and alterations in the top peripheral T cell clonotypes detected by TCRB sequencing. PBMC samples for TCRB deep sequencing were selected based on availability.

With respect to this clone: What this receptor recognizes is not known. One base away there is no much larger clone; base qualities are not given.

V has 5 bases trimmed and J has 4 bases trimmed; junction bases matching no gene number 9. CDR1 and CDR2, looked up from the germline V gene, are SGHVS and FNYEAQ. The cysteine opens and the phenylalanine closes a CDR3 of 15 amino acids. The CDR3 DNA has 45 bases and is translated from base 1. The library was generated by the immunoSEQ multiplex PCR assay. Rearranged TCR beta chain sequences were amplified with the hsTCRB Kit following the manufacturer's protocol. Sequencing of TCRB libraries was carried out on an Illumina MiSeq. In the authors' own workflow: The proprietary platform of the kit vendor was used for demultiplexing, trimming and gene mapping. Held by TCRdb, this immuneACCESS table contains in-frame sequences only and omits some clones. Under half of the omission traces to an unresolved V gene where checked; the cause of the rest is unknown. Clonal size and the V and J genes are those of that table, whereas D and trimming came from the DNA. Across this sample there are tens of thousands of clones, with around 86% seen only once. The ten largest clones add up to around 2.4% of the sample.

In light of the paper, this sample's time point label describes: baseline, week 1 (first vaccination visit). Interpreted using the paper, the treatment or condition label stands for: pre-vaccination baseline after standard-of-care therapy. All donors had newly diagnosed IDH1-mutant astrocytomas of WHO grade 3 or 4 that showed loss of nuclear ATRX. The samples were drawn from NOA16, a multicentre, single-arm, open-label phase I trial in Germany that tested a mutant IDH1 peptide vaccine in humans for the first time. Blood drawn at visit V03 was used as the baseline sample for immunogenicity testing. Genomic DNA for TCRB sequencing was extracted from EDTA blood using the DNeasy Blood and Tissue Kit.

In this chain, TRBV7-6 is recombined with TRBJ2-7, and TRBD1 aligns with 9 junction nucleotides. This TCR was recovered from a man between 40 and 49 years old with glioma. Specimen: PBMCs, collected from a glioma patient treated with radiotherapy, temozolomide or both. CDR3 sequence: CASSPMGQGTYEQYF. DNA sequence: TGTGCCAGCAGCCCAATGGGACAGGGCACGTACGAGCAGTACTTC.